Shown below are 4 T cell receptor beta chains from a single sample sequenced in a study of blood T cell repertoires in COVID-19. Clones were sequenced by immunoSEQ multiplex PCR, and TCRdb holds only the in-frame ones, with some missing. Of roughly 48,000 clones listed, over 85% are singletons. The specimen sequenced was peripheral blood. These receptor sequences come from a man between 60 and 75 years old with COVID-19, enrolled during active disease.

The genes are TRBV7-8 and TRBJ1-1; TRBD1 matches 9 bases. Germline values: CDR1 SGHVS, CDR2 FQNEAQ. The CDR3 totals 14 residues. After removal of 7 bases from V and 2 bases from J, the junction contained 5 bases not matched to a gene. The CDR3 loop reads CASNGQGLNTEAFF. In nucleotides, the CDR3 is TGTGCCAGCAACGGACAGGGGCTCAACACTGAAGCTTTCTTT.

This chain links TRBV3-1 (or the pseudogene TRBV3-2) with TRBJ1-3; D uncertain. V was pared by 1 base and J by 0 bases, with 10 bases between. CDR3 length: 16 amino acids. Germline V gene sequence: CDR1 LGHDT, CDR2 YNNKEL (reference sequence). The CDR3 nucleotides are TGTGCCAGCAGCCAAGCGGCAGGAAGCTCTGGAAACACCATATATTTT. Amino acids: CASSQAAGSSGNTIYF.

The J gene is TRBJ1-5, the V gene TRBV5-1; 7 positions agree with TRBD1. With V trimmed by 4 bases and J by 0 bases, 7 bases remained unmatched. Per the germline V gene, CDR1 is SGHRS and CDR2 is YFSETQ. The CDR3 totals 16 residues. This CDR3 is CASSPTGSYSNQPQHF. Written as DNA, the CDR3 is TGCGCCAGCAGCCCGACAGGGTCATATAGCAATCAGCCCCAGCATTTT.

Here the CDR3 reads CASSQDLLAGYEQYF. For the CDR3, the DNA is TGTGCCAGCAGCCAAGATCTACTAGCGGGCTACGAGCAGTACTTC. The chain is built from TRBV4-2 and TRBJ2-7; 9 bases align to TRBD2. Germline lookup yields CDR1 LGHNA and CDR2 YNFKEQ. CDR3 size: 15 residues. The V segment lost 0 bases and the J segment 3 bases; nucleotides outside the gene matches: 3.